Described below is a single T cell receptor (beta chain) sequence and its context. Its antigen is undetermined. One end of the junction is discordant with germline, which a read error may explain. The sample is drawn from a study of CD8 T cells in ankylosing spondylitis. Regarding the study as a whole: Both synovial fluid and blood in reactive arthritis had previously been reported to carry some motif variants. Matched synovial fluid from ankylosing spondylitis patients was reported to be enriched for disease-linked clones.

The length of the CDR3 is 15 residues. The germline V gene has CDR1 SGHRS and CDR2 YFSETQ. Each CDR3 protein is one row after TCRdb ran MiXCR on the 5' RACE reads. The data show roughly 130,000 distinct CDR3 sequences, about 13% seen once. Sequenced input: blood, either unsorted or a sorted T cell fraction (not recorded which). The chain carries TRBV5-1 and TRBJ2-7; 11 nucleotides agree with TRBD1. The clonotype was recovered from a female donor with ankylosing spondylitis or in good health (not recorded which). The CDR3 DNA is TGCGCCAGCAGCGTCGGGACAGGGGGGTCCTACGGGCAGTACTTC. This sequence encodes CASSVGTGGSYGQYF.